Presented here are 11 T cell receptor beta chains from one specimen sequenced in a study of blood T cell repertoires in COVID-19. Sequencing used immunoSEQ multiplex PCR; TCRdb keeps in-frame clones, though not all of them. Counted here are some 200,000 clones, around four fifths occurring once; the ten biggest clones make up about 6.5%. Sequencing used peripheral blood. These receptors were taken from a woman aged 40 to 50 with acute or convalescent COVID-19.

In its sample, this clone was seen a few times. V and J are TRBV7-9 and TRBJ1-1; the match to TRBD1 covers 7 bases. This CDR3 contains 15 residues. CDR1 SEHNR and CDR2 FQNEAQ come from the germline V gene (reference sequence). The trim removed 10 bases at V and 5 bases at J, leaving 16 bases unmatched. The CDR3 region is CATRGNRAGRTEAFF. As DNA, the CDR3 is TGTGCCACCAGGGGGAACAGAGCGGGTCGGACTGAAGCTTTCTTT.

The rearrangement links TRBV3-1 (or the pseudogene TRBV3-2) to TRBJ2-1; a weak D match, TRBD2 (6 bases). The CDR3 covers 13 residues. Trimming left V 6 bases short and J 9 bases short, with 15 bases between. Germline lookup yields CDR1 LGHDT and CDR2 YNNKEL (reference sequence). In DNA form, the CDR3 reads TGTGCCAGCAGTCCATCGGGACTCAGTGAGCAGTTCTTC. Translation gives CASSPSGLSEQFF.

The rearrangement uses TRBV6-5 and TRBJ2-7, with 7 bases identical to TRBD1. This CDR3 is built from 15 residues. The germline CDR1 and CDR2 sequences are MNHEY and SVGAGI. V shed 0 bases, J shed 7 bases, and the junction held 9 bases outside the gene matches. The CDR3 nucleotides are TGTGCCAGCAGTTACTCCACAGGGGTAACCGGGGAGCAGTACTTC. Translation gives CASSYSTGVTGEQYF.

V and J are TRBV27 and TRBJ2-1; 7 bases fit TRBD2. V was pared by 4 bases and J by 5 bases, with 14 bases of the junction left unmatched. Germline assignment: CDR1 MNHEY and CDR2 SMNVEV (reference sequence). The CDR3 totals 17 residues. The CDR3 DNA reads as TGTGCCAGCAGTTCCGTTGGGAGGGGAGCCCTGGACAATGAGCAGTTCTTC. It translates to CASSSVGRGALDNEQFF.

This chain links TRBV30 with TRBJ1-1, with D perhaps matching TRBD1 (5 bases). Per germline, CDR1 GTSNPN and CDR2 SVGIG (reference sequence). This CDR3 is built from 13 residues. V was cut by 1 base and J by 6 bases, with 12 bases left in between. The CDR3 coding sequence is TGTGCCTGGAGTGGGCAGGGAAAGGCTGAAGCTTTCTTT. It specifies CAWSGQGKAEAFF.

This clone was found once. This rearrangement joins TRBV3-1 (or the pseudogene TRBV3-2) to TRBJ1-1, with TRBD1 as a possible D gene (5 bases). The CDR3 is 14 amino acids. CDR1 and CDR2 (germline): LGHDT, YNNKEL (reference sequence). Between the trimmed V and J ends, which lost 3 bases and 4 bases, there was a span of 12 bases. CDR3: CASSQPDISTEAFF. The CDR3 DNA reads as TGTGCCAGCAGCCAGCCGGACATATCCACTGAAGCTTTCTTT.

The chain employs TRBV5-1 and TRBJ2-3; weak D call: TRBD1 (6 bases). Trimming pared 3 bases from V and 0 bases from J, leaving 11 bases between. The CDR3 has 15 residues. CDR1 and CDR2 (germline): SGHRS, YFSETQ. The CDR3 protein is CASSSPGHSTDTQYF. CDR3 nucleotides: TGCGCCAGCAGCTCCCCGGGACACAGCACAGATACGCAGTATTTT.

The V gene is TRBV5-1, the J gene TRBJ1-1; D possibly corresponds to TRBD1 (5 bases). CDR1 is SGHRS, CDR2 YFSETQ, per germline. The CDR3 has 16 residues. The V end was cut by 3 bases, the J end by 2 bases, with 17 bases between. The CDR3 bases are TGCGCCAGCAGCTCTGCAGGCTTCGGGGGAAACACTGAAGCTTTCTTT. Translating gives CASSSAGFGGNTEAFF.

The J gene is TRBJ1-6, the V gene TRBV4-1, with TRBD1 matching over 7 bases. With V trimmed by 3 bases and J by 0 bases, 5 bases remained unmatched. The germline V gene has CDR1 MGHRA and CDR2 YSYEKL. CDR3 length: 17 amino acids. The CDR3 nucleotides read TGCGCCAGCAGCCAGAACCCAGGGGGCTCCTATAATTCACCCCTCCACTTT. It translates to CASSQNPGGSYNSPLHF.

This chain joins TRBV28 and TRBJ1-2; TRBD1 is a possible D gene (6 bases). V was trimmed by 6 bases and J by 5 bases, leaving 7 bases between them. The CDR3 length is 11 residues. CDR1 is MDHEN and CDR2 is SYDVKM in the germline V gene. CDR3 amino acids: CASSGTYGYTF. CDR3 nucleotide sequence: TGTGCCAGCAGCGGGACATATGGCTACACCTTC.

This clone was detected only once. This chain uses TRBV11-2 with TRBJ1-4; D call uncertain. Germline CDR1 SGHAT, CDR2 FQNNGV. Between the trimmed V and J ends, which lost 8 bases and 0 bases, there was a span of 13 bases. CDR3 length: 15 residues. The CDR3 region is CASRAFLATNEKLFF. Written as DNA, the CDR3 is TGTGCCAGCCGAGCTTTCCTTGCAACTAATGAAAAACTGTTTTTT.